This passage covers 10 T cell receptor beta chains from one sample sequenced in a study of Ad26.COV2.S vaccination and SARS-CoV-2 variants (dated by TCRdb to about 2021). The treatment or condition label corresponds to: 15 to 20 received Ad26.COV2.S at low or high dose, single or two shots; about 5 received placebo; per-sample allocation not given. Repertoires of vaccine and placebo recipients were sequenced from samples collected on day 63 after the first injection. Receptor amplification or capture employed the immunoSEQ multiplex PCR assay. TCRdb limited this immuneACCESS table to in-frame rearrangements with V and J called. A share of clones is missing; checked studies link under half to unresolved V genes, and the rest is unexplained. The sample table contains 300,000 to 400,000 clones; only one count was recorded for roughly 90% of them. The leading ten clones occupy 5.5% of the sample. The sequences come from peripheral blood, collected in a trial of Ad26.COV2.S vaccine versus placebo. The source of these receptors is a person between 18 and 65 years old who received the Ad26.COV2.S COVID-19 vaccine or a placebo.

Note on this clone: The same CDR3 is also encoded by other DNA sequences in this sample. The V and J genes are TRBV7-3 and TRBJ2-3; the D is unclear. Germline V gene data show CDR1 as SGHTA and CDR2 as FQGTGA. V lost 3 bases, J lost 4 bases, and 5 bases lay in between. This CDR3 contains 12 residues. CDR3 nucleotide sequence: TGTGCCAGCAGCTTGGGTGCAGATACGCAGTATTTT. Amino acid sequence: CASSLGADTQYF.

The chain carries TRBV3-1 (or the pseudogene TRBV3-2) and TRBJ1-2; TRBD1 matches 8 bases. The CDR3 is 15 residues long. V lost 4 bases and J lost 1; bases outside the gene matches: 5. In germline, CDR1 is LGHDT, CDR2 YNNKEL (reference sequence). The CDR3 DNA reads TGTGCCAGCAGCCGCGGGACAGGAGGTAACTATGGCTACACCTTC. Translated: CASSRGTGGNYGYTF.

The chain links TRBV7-2 to TRBJ2-5; D may be TRBD1 (5 bases). V dropped 5 bases and J dropped 5 bases, with 18 bases sitting between them. Germline assignment: CDR1 SGHTA and CDR2 FQGNSA. The CDR3 runs 15 residues. This CDR3 is CASSLGLPPGETQYF. The CDR3, as DNA: TGTGCCAGCAGCCTGGGGTTACCCCCAGGGGAGACCCAGTACTTC. Together with reference TRBV7-2 and TRBJ2-5, the CDR3 gives the full variable domain: GAGVSQSPSNKVTEKGKDVELRCDPISGHTALYWYRQSLGQGLEFLIYFQGNSAPDKSGLPSDRFSAERTGGSVSTLTIQRTQQEDSAVYLCASSLGLPPGETQYFGPGTRLLVL.

This sequence joins TRBV5-4 and TRBJ2-2; 8 bases are shared with TRBD2. Germline CDR1 SGHNT, CDR2 YYREEE (reference sequence). The CDR3 loop spans 17 amino acids. The V gene end was trimmed by 4 bases and the J gene end by 0 bases; junction bases not matched to a gene: 8. CDR3 sequence (DNA): TGTGCCAGCAGCGCTATATTTAGCGGGACGAACACCGGGGAGCTGTTTTTT. Protein product: CASSAIFSGTNTGELFF.

This sequence joins TRBV4-1 and TRBJ1-1, with 10 positions matching TRBD1. Germline-derived CDR1 and CDR2 are MGHRA and YSYEKL. J was trimmed by 6 bases and V by 2 bases; bases with no gene match: 6. The CDR3 contains 15 residues. CDR3 protein: CASSQTGTGASEAFF. In DNA form, the CDR3 reads TGCGCCAGCAGCCAAACCGGGACAGGGGCCTCTGAAGCTTTCTTT.

The V call is TRBV6-5, the J call TRBJ1-6, with D hard to call. This CDR3 has 14 amino acids. V was cut by 6 bases and J by 7 bases, with 13 bases left in between. Germline V gene sequence: CDR1 MNHEY, CDR2 SVGAGI. CDR3 sequence (DNA): TGTGCCAGCAGGCGAGACGGGTTCAATTCACCCCTCCACTTT. Translating it yields CASRRDGFNSPLHF.

The V call is TRBV29-1, the J call TRBJ1-3; D is ambiguous. V was clipped by 4 bases and J by 1 base, with 5 bases between them. This CDR3 is 12 amino acids long. The germline CDR1 and CDR2 sequences are SQVTM and ANQGSEA. The CDR3 reads CSVVYSGNTIYF. The CDR3 DNA is TGCAGCGTTGTGTATTCTGGAAACACCATATATTTT. The entire variable domain, with the rest obtained from reference TRBV29-1 and TRBJ1-3, is as follows: SAVISQKPSRDICQRGTSLTIQCQVDSQVTMMFWYRQQPGQSLTLIATANQGSEATYESGFVIDKFPISRPNLTFSTLTVSNMSPEDSSIYLCSVVYSGNTIYFGEGSWLTVV.

This chain uses TRBV4-3 with TRBJ1-1; TRBD1 agrees at 7 bases. Germline V lookup: CDR1 LGHNA, CDR2 YSLEER. V gave up 1 base and J gave up 1 base; unmatched junction bases: 3. This CDR3 is built from 15 residues. The CDR3 sequence: CASSQGRGWNTEAFF. Written as DNA, the CDR3 is TGCGCCAGCAGCCAAGGCAGGGGGTGGAACACTGAAGCTTTCTTT.

The chain employs TRBV13 and TRBJ1-3, with D possibly being TRBD1 (5 bases). V lost 5 bases to trimming and J lost 4 bases, with 12 bases between them. The germline V gene encodes CDR1 PRHDT and CDR2 FYEKMQ (reference sequence). This CDR3 has 14 residues. The CDR3 nucleotides are TGTGCCAGCAGCCTGGGGCGAGGGGGAAACACCATATATTTT. Translated, it gives CASSLGRGGNTIYF.

V and J are TRBV19 and TRBJ2-2, with D possibly being TRBD2 (6 bases). Germline CDR1 LNHDA, CDR2 SQIVND (reference sequence). The length of the CDR3 is 16 residues. Trimming stripped 3 bases from V and 1 base from J, with 12 bases between. CDR3 DNA: TGTGCCAGTAGTATGGCGGGACCCCTGAACACCGGGGAGCTGTTTTTT. Translation gives CASSMAGPLNTGELFF.